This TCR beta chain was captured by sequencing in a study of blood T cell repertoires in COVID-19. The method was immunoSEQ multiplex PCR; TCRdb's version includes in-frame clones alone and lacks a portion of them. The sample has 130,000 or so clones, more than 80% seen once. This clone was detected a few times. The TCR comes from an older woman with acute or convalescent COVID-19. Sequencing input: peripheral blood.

The CDR3 loop reads CASSRQPGQITDTQYF. The DNA for the CDR3 is TGCGCCAGCAGCCGACAACCGGGACAGATCACAGATACGCAGTATTTT. The rearrangement uses TRBV4-1 and TRBJ2-3; 7 bases fit TRBD1. J gave up 2 bases and V 4 bases, and 9 bases lay outside the gene matches. Germline V gene lookup returns CDR1 MGHRA and CDR2 YSYEKL. The CDR3 length is 16 residues.